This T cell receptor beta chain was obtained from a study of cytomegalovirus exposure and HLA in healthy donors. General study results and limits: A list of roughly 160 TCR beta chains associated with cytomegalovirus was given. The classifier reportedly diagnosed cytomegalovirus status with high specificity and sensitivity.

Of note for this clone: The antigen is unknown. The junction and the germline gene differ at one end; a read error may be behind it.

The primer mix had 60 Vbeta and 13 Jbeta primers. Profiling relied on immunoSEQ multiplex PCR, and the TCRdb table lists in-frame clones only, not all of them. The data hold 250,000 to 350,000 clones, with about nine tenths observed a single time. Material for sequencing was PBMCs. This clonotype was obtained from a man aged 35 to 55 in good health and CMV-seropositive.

The CDR3 sequence is CSSSLGGQGEKLFF. CDR3 bases: TGTTCCAGCAGCTTAGGGGGACAGGGTGAAAAACTGTTTTTT. The chain is built from TRBV7-9 and TRBJ1-4, with TRBD1 matching over 9 bases. CDR1 and CDR2 from the germline V gene are SEHNR and FQNEAQ (reference sequence). The CDR3 consists of 14 residues.